These T cell receptor beta chains were read from a single sample in a study of blood T cell repertoires in COVID-19. TCRdb keeps only in-frame clones here, not all; method: immunoSEQ multiplex PCR. The table includes approximately 230,000 clones, approximately 90% detected once. Sequenced material: PBMCs or T cells enriched from blood (not recorded which). The receptors derive from a young woman who had recovered from COVID-19. Both conserved end residues are trimmed from each CDR3. The order of the fields is clone size, J gene, V gene, CDR3 protein. Clone size is given for some rows only: seen once, a few or many times, or a class if the clone is expanded.

size: .; J: TRBJ1-6; V: TRBV15; CDR3: ATSRSGQGSSPLH
size: .; J: TRBJ1-1; V: TRBV4-3; CDR3: ASSQGLRRGTEAF
size: .; J: TRBJ1-1; V: TRBV4-3; CDR3: ASSLDRGTEAF
size: .; J: TRBJ1-3; V: TRBV6-5; CDR3: ASTARQLSGNTIY
size: .; J: TRBJ1-6; V: TRBV10-3; CDR3: AISEGPGNNSPLH
size: .; J: TRBJ1-1; V: TRBV7-2; CDR3: ASSLWKGTEAF
size: once; J: TRBJ1-6; V: TRBV11-2; CDR3: ASSSRKGLQRLYNSPLH
size: .; J: TRBJ1-1; V: TRBV7-2; CDR3: ASSKQGSNTEAF
size: .; J: TRBJ2-7; V: TRBV4-2; CDR3: ASSGPGLGPYEQY
size: .; J: TRBJ2-7; V: TRBV28; CDR3: ASSPPPTGAYEQY
size: .; J: TRBJ1-1; V: TRBV11-1; CDR3: ASSPEWNTEAF
size: .; J: TRBJ2-7; V: TRBV24-1; CDR3: ATSGSGQGVFQQY
size: .; J: TRBJ2-1; V: TRBV2; CDR3: ASSERLAVYNEQF
size: .; J: TRBJ2-3; V: TRBV19; CDR3: ASKAPGLAADTQY
size: .; J: TRBJ1-1; V: TRBV10-3; CDR3: AISQGQSVGNTEAF
size: .; J: TRBJ1-6; V: TRBV5-1; CDR3: ASSLGDRSPNSPLH
size: once; J: TRBJ2-2; V: TRBV24-1; CDR3: ARWDGDRERSWTGELF
size: .; J: TRBJ1-2; V: TRBV7-3; CDR3: ASSRGQGLGYT
size: .; J: TRBJ2-3; V: TRBV27; CDR3: ASSLSLAVITDTQY
size: .; J: TRBJ1-2; V: TRBV6-2/TRBV6-3; CDR3: ASSYGRNGLYGYT
size: .; J: TRBJ1-1; V: TRBV2; CDR3: ASIIQGATEAF
size: .; J: TRBJ2-7; V: TRBV5-5; CDR3: ASSLDRGSYEQY
size: .; J: TRBJ1-6; V: TRBV28; CDR3: ACSLPQASPLH
size: .; J: TRBJ2-5; V: TRBV28; CDR3: ASSLWRGQQETQY
size: .; J: TRBJ2-7; V: TRBV28; CDR3: ASSPYGGPSYEQY
size: .; J: TRBJ1-1; V: TRBV7-8; CDR3: ASSLAIRTGRTEAF
size: .; J: TRBJ1-1; V: TRBV27; CDR3: ASSPRPGAHYPTEAF
size: .; J: TRBJ1-6; V: TRBV4-3; CDR3: ASSPKGANNSPLH
size: .; J: TRBJ2-7; V: TRBV4-1; CDR3: ASSQSPPGFYEQY
size: .; J: TRBJ1-1; V: TRBV7-2; CDR3: ASSAPTGNTEAF
size: .; J: TRBJ2-3; V: TRBV27; CDR3: ASARGDTQY